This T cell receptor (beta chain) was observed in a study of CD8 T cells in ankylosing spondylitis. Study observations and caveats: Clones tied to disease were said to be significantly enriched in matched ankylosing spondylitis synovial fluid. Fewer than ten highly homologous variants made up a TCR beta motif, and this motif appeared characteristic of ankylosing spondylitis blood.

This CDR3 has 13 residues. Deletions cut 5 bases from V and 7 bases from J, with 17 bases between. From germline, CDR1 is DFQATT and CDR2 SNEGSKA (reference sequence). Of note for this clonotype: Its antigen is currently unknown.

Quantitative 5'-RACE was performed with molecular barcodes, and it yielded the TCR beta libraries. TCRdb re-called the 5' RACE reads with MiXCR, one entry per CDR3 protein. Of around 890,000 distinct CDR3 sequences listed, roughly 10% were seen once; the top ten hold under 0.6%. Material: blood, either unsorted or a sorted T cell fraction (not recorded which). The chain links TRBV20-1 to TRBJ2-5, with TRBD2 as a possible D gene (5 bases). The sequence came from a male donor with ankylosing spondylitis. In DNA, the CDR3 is TGCAGTGCTGCAAAGACTACTTCAGGGACCCAGTACTTC. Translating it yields CSAAKTTSGTQYF.